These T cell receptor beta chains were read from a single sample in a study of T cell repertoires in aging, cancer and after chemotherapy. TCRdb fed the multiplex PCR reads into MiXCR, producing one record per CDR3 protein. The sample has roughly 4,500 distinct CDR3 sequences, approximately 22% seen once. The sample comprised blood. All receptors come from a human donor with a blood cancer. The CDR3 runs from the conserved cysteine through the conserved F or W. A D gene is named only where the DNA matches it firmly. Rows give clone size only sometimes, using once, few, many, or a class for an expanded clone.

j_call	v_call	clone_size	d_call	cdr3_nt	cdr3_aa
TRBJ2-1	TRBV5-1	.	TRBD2	TGCGCCAGCAGCTTGGTCCTAGCGGGGGGGCTGGGCAATGAGCAGTTCTTC	CASSLVLAGGLGNEQFF
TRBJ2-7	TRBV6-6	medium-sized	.	TGTGCCAGCACCCTTACGAGCGCGGGAGAGCAGTACTTC	CASTLTSAGEQYF
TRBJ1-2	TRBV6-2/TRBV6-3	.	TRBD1	TGTGCCAGCAGCCGGGACAGGCTTTATGGCTACACCTTC	CASSRDRLYGYTF
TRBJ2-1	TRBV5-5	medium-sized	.	TGTGCCAGCAGCATAGTCGGTGAGCAGTTCTTC	CASSIVGEQFF
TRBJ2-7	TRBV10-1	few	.	TGCGCCAGCAGTGAGTCGACCAGGGGATCCTACGAGCAGTACTTC	CASSESTRGSYEQYF
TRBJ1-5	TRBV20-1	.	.	TGCAGTGCTAGAGGACATGGGAATCAGCCCCAGCATTTT	CSARGHGNQPQHF
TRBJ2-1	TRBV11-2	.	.	TGTGCCAGCAGCCGGGGCCGCTCCTACAATGAGCAGTTCTTC	CASSRGRSYNEQFF
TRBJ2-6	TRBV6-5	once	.	TGTGCCAGCAGTTATGGAGGTCGGGGCTCTGGGGCCAACGTCCTGACTTTC	CASSYGGRGSGANVLTF
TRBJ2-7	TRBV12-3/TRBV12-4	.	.	TGTGCCAGCAGTTTCGGCGGTTACGAGCAGTACTTC	CASSFGGYEQYF
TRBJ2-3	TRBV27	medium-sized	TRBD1	TGTGCCAGCAGTTTATCGGCGGGGACAGGAGGATTTCCAGATACGCAGTATTTT	CASSLSAGTGGFPDTQYF
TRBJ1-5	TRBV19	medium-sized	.	TGTGCCAGTAGTTCGGACTTGAATGGCAATCAGCCCCAGCATTTT	CASSSDLNGNQPQHF
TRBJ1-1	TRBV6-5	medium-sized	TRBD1	TGTGCCAGCAGTTACGAGACAGGGGTTGGAACTGAAGCTTTCTTT	CASSYETGVGTEAFF
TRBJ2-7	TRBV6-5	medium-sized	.	TGTGCCAGCACCCCCTCAGGGGCCGGGGGCTACGAGCAGTACTTC	CASTPSGAGGYEQYF
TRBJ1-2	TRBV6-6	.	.	TGTGCCAGCAACAAGAGAGCGGGCGGGACCGAAGGCTATGGCTACACCTTC	CASNKRAGGTEGYGYTF
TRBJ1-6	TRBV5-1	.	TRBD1	TGCGCCAGCAGCCCCGACAGGGACTATAATTCACCCCTCCACTTT	CASSPDRDYNSPLHF
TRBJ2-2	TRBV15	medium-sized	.	TGTGCCACCAGTAAGGGCGGCGGGAACACCGGGGAGCTGTTTTTT	CATSKGGGNTGELFF
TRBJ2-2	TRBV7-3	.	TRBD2	TGTGCCAGCAGCTATACTAGCGGGGCCGGGGAGCTGTTTTTT	CASSYTSGAGELFF
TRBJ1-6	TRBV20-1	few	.	TGCAGTGCTAGAGATTGGCGCAGTAATTCACCCCTCCACTTT	CSARDWRSNSPLHF